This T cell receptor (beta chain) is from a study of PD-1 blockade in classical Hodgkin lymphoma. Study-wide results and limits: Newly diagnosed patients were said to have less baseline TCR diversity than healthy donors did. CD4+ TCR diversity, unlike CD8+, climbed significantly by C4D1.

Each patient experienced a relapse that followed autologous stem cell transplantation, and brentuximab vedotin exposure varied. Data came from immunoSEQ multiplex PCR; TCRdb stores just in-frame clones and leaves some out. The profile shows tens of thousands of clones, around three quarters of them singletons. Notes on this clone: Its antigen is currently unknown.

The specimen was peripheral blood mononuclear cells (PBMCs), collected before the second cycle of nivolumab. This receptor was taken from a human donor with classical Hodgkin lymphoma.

Here the CDR3 DNA reads TGCGCCAGCAGTCAAGGACAAGGTACCCAAGAGCACACTGAAGCTTTCTTT. Its translation is CASSQGQGTQEHTEAFF. The rearrangement uses TRBV23-1 and TRBJ1-1; D is possibly TRBD1 (5 bases). TRBV23-1 is designated an ORF whose function remains uncertain. This CDR3 has 17 amino acids. V gave up 2 bases and J gave up 3 bases, with 19 bases separating them.